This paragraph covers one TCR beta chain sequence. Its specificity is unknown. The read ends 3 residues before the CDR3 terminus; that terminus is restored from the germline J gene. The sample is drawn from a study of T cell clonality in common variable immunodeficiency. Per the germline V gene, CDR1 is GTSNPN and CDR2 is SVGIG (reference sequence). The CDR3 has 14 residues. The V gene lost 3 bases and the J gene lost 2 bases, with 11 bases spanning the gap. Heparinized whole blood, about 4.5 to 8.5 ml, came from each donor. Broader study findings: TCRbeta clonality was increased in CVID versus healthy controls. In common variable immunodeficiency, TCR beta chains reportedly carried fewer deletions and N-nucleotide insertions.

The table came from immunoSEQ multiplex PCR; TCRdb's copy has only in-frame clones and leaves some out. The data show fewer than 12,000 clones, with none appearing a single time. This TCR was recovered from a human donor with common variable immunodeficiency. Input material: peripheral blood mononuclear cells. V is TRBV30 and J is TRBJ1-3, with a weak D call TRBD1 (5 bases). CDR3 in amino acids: CAWSKGFTGNTIYF. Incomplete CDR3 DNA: TGTGCCTGGAGCAAGGGGTTTACTGGAAACACC.